This TCR beta chain stems from a study of CD8 T cells in ankylosing spondylitis. This CDR3 has 12 residues. The V segment lost 5 bases and the J segment 8 bases; nucleotides outside the gene matches: 4. In germline, CDR1 is SEHNR, CDR2 FQNEAQ (reference sequence). Each TCR beta library was made by quantitative 5'-RACE that incorporated molecular barcodes. Via MiXCR, TCRdb re-called the 5' RACE reads, giving one row per CDR3 protein. The top ten clones hold over 5.5% of a sample with roughly 150,000 distinct CDR3 sequences, 25% to 35% of them seen once. The source material was synovial fluid, either unsorted or a sorted T cell fraction (not recorded which). This TCR was sampled from a male donor with ankylosing spondylitis. The genes are TRBV7-9 and TRBJ1-1; TRBD1 agrees at 8 bases. CDR3 bases: TGTGCCAGCAGCCCCAGGGGGCGCGAAGCTTTCTTT. As protein: CASSPRGREAFF.